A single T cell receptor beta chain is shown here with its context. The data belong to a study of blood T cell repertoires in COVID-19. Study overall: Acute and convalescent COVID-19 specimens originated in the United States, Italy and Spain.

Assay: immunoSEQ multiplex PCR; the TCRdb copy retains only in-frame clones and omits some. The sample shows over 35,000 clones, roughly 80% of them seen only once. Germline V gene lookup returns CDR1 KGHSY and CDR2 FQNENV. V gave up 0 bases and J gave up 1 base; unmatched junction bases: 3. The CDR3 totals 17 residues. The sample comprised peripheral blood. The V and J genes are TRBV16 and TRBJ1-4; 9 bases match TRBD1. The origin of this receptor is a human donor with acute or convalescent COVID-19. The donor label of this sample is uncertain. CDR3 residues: CASSQSGQGQTNEKLFF. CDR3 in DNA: TGTGCCAGCAGCCAATCGGGACAGGGACAAACTAATGAAAAACTGTTTTTT.